The 24 T cell receptor beta chains reported below all come from one sample, sequenced in a study of cytotoxic CD8 clonotypes in ibrutinib-treated CLL. Assay: immunoSEQ multiplex PCR; the TCRdb copy retains only in-frame clones and omits some. The table records 30,000 to 40,000 clones, 65% to 75% of them present only once. The sequenced sample was PBMCs, obtained at disease progression, from a patient treated with ibrutinib. These receptors all stem from a human donor with chronic lymphocytic leukemia.

The gene calls are TRBV6-5 and TRBJ2-1, with 10 bases matching TRBD1. The CDR3 runs to 14 residues. From germline, CDR1 is MNHEY and CDR2 SVGAGI. J lost 10 bases, V lost 5 bases, and 8 bases had no gene match. CDR3 protein: CASSTGQGIGEQFF. In DNA form, the CDR3 reads TGTGCCAGCAGTACGGGACAGGGGATAGGGGAGCAGTTCTTC.

CDR3 sequence reads: CASSIGGGQSYEQYF. In DNA form, the CDR3 reads TGTGCCAGTAGTATTGGAGGGGGACAGTCCTACGAGCAGTACTTC. The chain employs TRBV19 and TRBJ2-7; possible D gene TRBD1, 7 bases. This CDR3 comprises 15 residues. Germline V CDR1 and CDR2: LNHDA, SQIVND (reference sequence). V dropped 3 bases and J dropped 1 base, with 13 bases sitting between them.

The chain carries TRBV5-1 and TRBJ1-4; the D gene is possibly TRBD1 (5 bases). CDR3 length equals 13 residues. The germline gives CDR1 SGHRS, CDR2 YFSETQ. Trimming took off 7 bases at V and 5 bases at J, with 12 bases between the two ends. The CDR3 DNA reads TGCGCCAGCGCGAAGGGGCAGAATGAAAAACTGTTTTTT. Translation: CASAKGQNEKLFF.

This clone was observed a few times. The chain has TRBV6-1 and TRBJ1-4; 9 positions match TRBD1. The CDR3 length is 15 residues. V lost 4 bases and J lost 5; bases outside the gene matches: 5. CDR1 MNHNS and CDR2 SASEGT come from the germline V gene. The CDR3 reads CASSARDRANEKLFF. The CDR3 coding sequence is TGTGCCAGCAGTGCCCGGGACAGGGCAAATGAAAAACTGTTTTTT.

V is TRBV28 and J is TRBJ1-1; D may be TRBD1 (5 bases). The germline gives CDR1 MDHEN, CDR2 SYDVKM. The CDR3 extends over 14 amino acids. Trimming cost V 3 bases and J 0 bases, with 8 bases left between them. The CDR3 DNA reads TGTGCCAGCAGTTTGACAGTCCTGAACACTGAAGCTTTCTTT. This translates into CASSLTVLNTEAFF.

The CDR3 sequence: CASSLVLAEKNQETQYF. The CDR3 DNA sequence: TGCGCCAGCAGCTTGGTCCTAGCGGAAAAGAACCAAGAGACCCAGTACTTC. The chain employs TRBV5-1 and TRBJ2-5, with 7 bases lining up with TRBD2. Germline V gene sequence: CDR1 SGHRS, CDR2 YFSETQ. With 0 bases clipped from V and 0 bases from J, the junction kept 8 bases outside the gene matches. CDR3 length equals 17 residues.

V usage is TRBV19 and J usage is TRBJ1-2; D is possibly TRBD1 (6 bases). V dropped 4 bases and J dropped 4 bases, with 16 bases sitting between them. This CDR3 is built from 15 residues. Germline CDR1 LNHDA, CDR2 SQIVND (reference sequence). CDR3 residues: CASSTQDSERYGYTF. DNA of the CDR3: TGTGCCAGTAGTACCCAGGACAGTGAACGCTATGGCTACACCTTC.

In DNA, the CDR3 is TGTGCCAGCAGCGCCGACGGGGACTACGAGCAGTACTTC. Encoded protein: CASSADGDYEQYF. This chain links TRBV7-8 with TRBJ2-7; TRBD2 is a possible D gene (5 bases). Germline values: CDR1 SGHVS, CDR2 FQNEAQ. The length of the CDR3 is 13 residues. Trimming removed 5 bases at V and 3 bases at J, with 11 bases between.

CDR3 region: CASLAGGHQETQYF. The DNA for the CDR3 is TGTGCCAGCCTAGCGGGGGGTCACCAAGAGACCCAGTACTTC. V and J are TRBV28 and TRBJ2-5; TRBD2 matches 11 bases. With V trimmed by 8 bases and J by 0 bases, 2 bases remained unmatched. The CDR3 has 14 amino acids. Per germline, CDR1 MDHEN and CDR2 SYDVKM.

This clone was counted only a few times. Written as DNA, the CDR3 is TGCGCCAGCAGCCAAGGCAAGGGACTGAACACTGAAGCTTTCTTT. This translates into CASSQGKGLNTEAFF. The chain is built from TRBV4-1 and TRBJ1-1, with TRBD1 as a possible D gene (5 bases). CDR3 length: 15 residues. V dropped 1 base and J dropped 0 bases, with 9 bases sitting between them. CDR1 MGHRA and CDR2 YSYEKL come from the germline V gene.

The J gene is TRBJ1-2, the V gene TRBV27; D unresolved. The length of the CDR3 is 14 residues. With 6 bases removed from V and 6 bases from J, the gap between germline ends came to 17 bases. Germline V gene lookup returns CDR1 MNHEY and CDR2 SMNVEV (reference sequence). CDR3 DNA sequence: TGTGCCAGCAGCCCTTTGGTGGGGAGGGATGGCTACACCTTC. It codes for CASSPLVGRDGYTF.

The chain is built from TRBV21-1 and TRBJ1-1; TRBD1, as called in the table, went unchecked against the DNA. TRBV21-1 is a documented pseudogene. The CDR3 consists of 15 residues. CDR3 amino acids: CASSTYRVGNTEAFF. As DNA, the CDR3 is TGTGCCAGCAGCACTTACAGGGTTGGGAACACTGAAGCTTTCTTT.

The V call is TRBV5-8, the J call TRBJ2-5; D is perhaps TRBD1 or TRBD2 (5 bases each). Germline-derived CDR1 and CDR2 are SGHTS and YDEGEE. CDR3 length: 13 amino acids. The germline V and J ends were trimmed by 4 bases and 9 bases, with 16 bases remaining between them. CDR3 nucleotides: TGTGCCAGCAGCCAGGGACCGGACTTGTCCCAGTACTTC. Its protein product is CASSQGPDLSQYF.

This rearrangement joins TRBV2 to TRBJ2-5, with D possibly matching TRBD2 (5 bases). This CDR3 is 15 amino acids long. V shed 8 bases and J shed 0 bases, with 16 bases lying between them. Germline values: CDR1 SNHLY, CDR2 FYNNEI. CDR3 sequence: CASASIEGYQETQYF. For the CDR3, the DNA is TGTGCCAGCGCCTCCATAGAGGGCTACCAAGAGACCCAGTACTTC.

The CDR3 loop reads CASKPRGPSYNEQFF. Here the CDR3 DNA reads TGTGCCAGCAAACCCCGGGGGCCCTCCTACAATGAGCAGTTCTTC. The rearrangement joins TRBV27 to TRBJ2-1; the D call may be TRBD1 or TRBD2 (6 bases each). CDR3 length: 15 amino acids. Germline lookup yields CDR1 MNHEY and CDR2 SMNVEV (reference sequence). Deletions cut 7 bases from V and 0 bases from J, with 13 bases between.

J is TRBJ2-1 and V is TRBV6-6; perhaps TRBD1 as D (6 bases). The CDR3 loop spans 14 amino acids. Looked up from germline, CDR1 is MNHNY and CDR2 is SVGAGI (reference sequence). Trimming left V 0 bases short and J 5 bases short, with 8 bases between. The CDR3 reads CASSYSWTDNEQFF. CDR3 sequence (DNA): TGTGCCAGCAGTTACTCGTGGACAGACAATGAGCAGTTCTTC.

This chain joins TRBV7-9 and TRBJ2-2, with D unclear. The CDR3 spans 14 residues. With 1 base removed from V and 4 bases from J, the gap between germline ends came to 7 bases. Germline-derived CDR1 and CDR2 are SEHNR and FQNEAQ (reference sequence). Here the CDR3 DNA reads TGTGCCAGCAGCTTAGAGGGTCGCACCGGGGAGCTGTTTTTT. This codes for CASSLEGRTGELFF.

This clone has only a few counts. Compared with germline, one end of the junction differs, possibly owing to a read error. This chain joins TRBV7-7 and TRBJ2-5, with D perhaps TRBD2 (5 bases). Germline V gives CDR1 SSHAT, CDR2 FNYEAQ (reference sequence). The CDR3 runs to 13 residues. In DNA form, the CDR3 reads TGTGCTAGCAGCCCCGGGAATCGGGAGACCCAGTACTTC. Translation gives CASSPGNRETQYF.

The rearrangement joins TRBV10-3 to TRBJ2-1, with a weak D call TRBD2 (5 bases). Germline V gene data show CDR1 as ENHRY and CDR2 as SYGVKD. CDR3 size: 15 residues. Trimming left V 3 bases short and J 5 bases short, with 14 bases between. The DNA of the CDR3 is TGTGCCATCAGTGATGAGCGTCGAGGGAACAATGAGCAGTTCTTC. Residues: CAISDERRGNNEQFF.

This clone was seen a few times. The chain carries TRBV7-6 and TRBJ1-2; 10 bases align to TRBD1. There are 15 residues in the CDR3. Trimming at V came to 5 bases and at J to 5 bases, leaving 8 bases not matched to a gene. CDR1 is SGHVS and CDR2 is FNYEAQ in the germline V gene. CDR3 sequence: CASSQGTGDPYGYTF. CDR3 bases: TGTGCCAGCAGCCAAGGGACAGGGGATCCATATGGCTACACCTTC. Using reference TRBV7-6 and TRBJ1-2 for the parts outside the CDR3, the full variable domain is GAGVSQSPRYKVTKRGQDVALRCDPISGHVSLYWYRQALGQGPEFLTYFNYEAQQDKSGLPNDRFSAERPEGSISTLTIQRTEQRDSAMYRCASSQGTGDPYGYTFGSGTRLTVV.

This clone appeared once. The chain employs TRBV6-1 and TRBJ1-4; unclear D gene. The V end lost 5 bases, the J end lost 0 bases, and 10 bases lay between the germline ends. From germline, CDR1 is MNHNS and CDR2 SASEGT. The CDR3 is 15 amino acids. DNA of the CDR3: TGTGCCAGCAGTAAGGGAGAAGCAACTAATGAAAAACTGTTTTTT. This codes for CASSKGEATNEKLFF.

V gene TRBV6-5 combines with J gene TRBJ2-5; the D is unclear. Trimming cost V 7 bases and J 5 bases, with 8 bases left between them. The CDR3 runs 11 residues. Germline CDR1 is MNHEY and CDR2 is SVGAGI. DNA for the CDR3: TGTGCCAGCACCTTCCGGGAGACCCAGTACTTC. Translating gives CASTFRETQYF.

This sequence joins TRBV2 and TRBJ1-1; perhaps TRBD1 as D (5 bases). V was shortened by 2 bases and J by 4 bases, with 20 bases between the two germline ends. This CDR3 has 17 residues. Germline lookup yields CDR1 SNHLY and CDR2 FYNNEI. CDR3 sequence: CASSELVPGLEGTEAFF. For the CDR3, the DNA is TGTGCCAGCAGTGAACTGGTCCCAGGGTTAGAGGGCACTGAAGCTTTCTTT.

The chain carries TRBV5-5 and TRBJ2-7, with 10 bases identical to TRBD2. This CDR3 contains 15 residues. Germline V gene sequence: CDR1 SGHKS, CDR2 YYEKEE (reference sequence). The J segment lost 0 bases and the V segment lost 3 bases, leaving 3 bases of the junction unmatched. This CDR3 is CASSSGTSVSYEQYF. The CDR3 coding sequence is TGTGCCAGCAGCTCAGGGACTAGCGTCTCCTACGAGCAGTACTTC.